Each of the 17 T cell receptor beta chains below was sequenced from the same sample in a study of high-grade serous ovarian cancer treatment subgroups. Here immunoSEQ multiplex PCR was the method, and the copy in TCRdb shows in-frame clones only, minus some. This sample carries over 2,000 clones, 75% of them seen once, and the ten largest clones take roughly 8.2%. Tumor samples were obtained before definitive surgery or chemotherapy. The source material was tumor tissue. The receptors here all came from a human donor with high-grade serous ovarian cancer.

This clone is hyperexpanded by share. The genes are TRBV4-1 and TRBJ2-7; TRBD1 matches at 10 bases. The germline CDR1 and CDR2 sequences are MGHRA and YSYEKL. The CDR3 has 17 amino acids. V trimming: 1 base; J trimming: 6 bases; junction bases outside the gene matches: 12. The CDR3: CASSQVGSRQGAGEQYF. CDR3 nucleotides: TGCGCCAGCAGCCAAGTGGGGAGTCGACAGGGGGCTGGCGAGCAGTACTTC.

This rearrangement joins TRBV7-9 to TRBJ1-4; possible D gene TRBD1, 6 bases. The CDR3 sequence is 15 residues long. Germline V lookup: CDR1 SEHNR, CDR2 FQNEAQ (reference sequence). V was clipped by 5 bases and J by 11 bases, with 21 bases between them. The CDR3 sequence is CASSAQTGPHSKLFF. The CDR3 DNA follows: TGTGCCAGCAGCGCCCAGACAGGCCCTCATTCGAAACTGTTTTTT.

This chain joins TRBV9 and TRBJ1-6; 7 bases are a match to TRBD1. Unmatched junction bases numbered 10, after V lost 4 bases and J lost 9 bases. Per the germline V gene, CDR1 is SGDLS and CDR2 is YYNGEE. The CDR3 runs 15 residues. CDR3 in DNA: TGTGCCAGCAGCCCGGAGGACAGGCGAGCTTCACCCCTCCACTTT. As protein: CASSPEDRRASPLHF.

This clone was recorded a few times. This CDR3 is CASSEDTSTNEKLFF. DNA for the CDR3: TGTGCCAGCAGCGAGGACACCTCAACTAATGAAAAACTGTTTTTT. The chain joins TRBV2 to TRBJ1-4; weak D call: TRBD1 (5 bases). Germline V lookup: CDR1 SNHLY, CDR2 FYNNEI. The CDR3 covers 15 residues. Trimming shortened V by 6 bases and J by 0 bases, and 11 bases separated the two germline ends. Supplemented by reference TRBV2 and TRBJ1-4, the full variable domain reads EPEVTQTPSHQVTQMGQEVILRCVPISNHLYFYWYRQILGQKVEFLVSFYNNEISEKSEIFDDQFSVERPDGSNFTLKIRSTKLEDSAMYFCASSEDTSTNEKLFFGSGTQLSVL.

This clone was seen a single time. The chain carries TRBV7-9 and TRBJ2-3, with no clear D. With 5 bases removed from V and 2 bases from J, the gap between germline ends came to 11 bases. This CDR3 has 14 amino acids. In germline, CDR1 is SEHNR, CDR2 FQNEAQ (reference sequence). The CDR3 spells CASSLRHVTDTQYF. CDR3 DNA: TGTGCCAGCAGCCTGCGCCACGTCACAGATACGCAGTATTTT.

The chain employs TRBV29-1 and TRBJ1-2, with 10 bases fitting TRBD1. This CDR3 has 11 amino acids. Germline values: CDR1 SQVTM, CDR2 ANQGSEA. The CDR3 coding sequence is TGCAGTGGGGGGACAGGGGAAGGCTACACCTTC. Translated, it gives CSGGTGEGYTF.

This clone was found once. This sequence joins TRBV10-2 and TRBJ2-1; no reliable D call. The V gene's germline CDR1 is WSHSY and CDR2 SAAADI. V was cut by 10 bases and J by 6 bases, with 19 bases left in between. There are 14 residues in the CDR3. The CDR3 region is CATQTQVVGNEQFF. For the CDR3, the DNA is TGCGCCACCCAAACCCAGGTGGTAGGCAATGAGCAGTTCTTC.

The gene calls are TRBV6-5 and TRBJ2-6, with 7 nucleotides matching TRBD1. With V trimmed by 4 bases and J by 3 bases, 6 bases remained unmatched. Germline V gene data show CDR1 as MNHEY and CDR2 as SVGAGI. The CDR3 extends over 16 amino acids. The CDR3 spells CASSLGQAGGANVLTF. The DNA for the CDR3 is TGTGCCAGCAGTTTAGGACAGGCTGGTGGGGCCAACGTCCTGACTTTC.

This clone was counted a single time. The chain is built from TRBV11-2 and TRBJ2-1; D is tentatively TRBD1 or TRBD2 (5 bases each). The CDR3 covers 15 residues. V lost 2 bases and J lost 2, with 10 bases in between. Germline assignment: CDR1 SGHAT and CDR2 FQNNGV. The CDR3 DNA reads as TGTGCCAGCAGCTTAACTCCGGGACCCTACAATGAGCAGTTCTTC. It is translated as CASSLTPGPYNEQFF.

This clone ranks as large. The V gene is TRBV4-3, the J gene TRBJ2-3, with a possible D match to TRBD2 (5 bases). The CDR3 is 16 residues long. Trimming took 0 bases from V and 3 from J, leaving 13 bases between them. Germline CDR1 is LGHNA and CDR2 is YSLEER. CDR3 loop: CASSQERSGGTDTQYF. Here the CDR3 DNA reads TGCGCCAGCAGCCAAGAAAGAAGCGGTGGAACAGATACGCAGTATTTT.

The chain uses TRBV7-2 and TRBJ1-2; unclear D gene. Between the trimmed V and J ends, which lost 1 base and 8 bases, there was a span of 14 bases. Germline CDR1 SGHTA, CDR2 FQGNSA. The CDR3 runs to 14 residues. The CDR3 is CASSLDPASVGYTF. DNA of the CDR3: TGTGCCAGCAGCTTAGATCCAGCCTCTGTGGGCTACACCTTC.

This chain connects TRBV4-3 to TRBJ2-2; D is undetermined. The CDR3 spans 14 residues. Germline CDR1 LGHNA, CDR2 YSLEER. Between the trimmed V and J ends, which lost 0 bases and 4 bases, there was a span of 6 bases. The DNA of the CDR3 is TGCGCCAGCAGCCAAGATCAGAGCACCGGGGAGCTGTTTTTT. It yields the protein CASSQDQSTGELFF.

The chain is built from TRBV29-1 and TRBJ2-1; D is unresolved. The CDR3 totals 15 residues. V dropped 2 bases and J dropped 0 bases, with 11 bases sitting between them. The V gene's germline CDR1 is SQVTM and CDR2 ANQGSEA. The CDR3 sequence is CSVEYSGSSYNEQFF. The CDR3, as DNA: TGCAGCGTTGAATATTCTGGCAGCTCCTACAATGAGCAGTTCTTC.

The genes are TRBV6-5 and TRBJ1-2; D not resolved. Trimming cost V 5 bases and J 5 bases, with 12 bases left between them. This CDR3 has 13 residues. The V gene's germline CDR1 is MNHEY and CDR2 SVGAGI. Here the CDR3 DNA reads TGTGCCAGCAGTACCGTACTAGGGTATGGCTACACCTTC. It codes for CASSTVLGYGYTF.

The CDR3: CASRSGQISYNSPLHF. The CDR3 nucleotides read TGTGCCAGTAGATCGGGACAGATCTCCTATAATTCACCCCTCCACTTT. J is TRBJ1-6 and V is TRBV19, with 7 bases matching TRBD1. The V gene end was trimmed by 6 bases and the J gene end by 0 bases; junction bases not matched to a gene: 5. The CDR3 consists of 16 residues. The germline V gene encodes CDR1 LNHDA and CDR2 SQIVND (reference sequence). Supplemented by reference TRBV19 and TRBJ1-6, the full variable domain reads DGGITQSPKYLFRKEGQNVTLSCEQNLNHDAMYWYRQDPGQGLRLIYYSQIVNDFQKGDIAEGYSVSREKKESFPLTVTSAQKNPTAFYLCASRSGQISYNSPLHFGNGTRLTVT.

This clone was seen a single time. V gene TRBV11-2 combines with J gene TRBJ2-7; D may correspond to TRBD1 or TRBD2 (5 bases each). Germline V gene sequence: CDR1 SGHAT, CDR2 FQNNGV. Between the trimmed V and J ends, which lost 4 bases and 6 bases, there was a span of 16 bases. The CDR3 extends over 14 amino acids. DNA for the CDR3: TGTGCCAGCAGCTCGTCCCGGGACGCCGGCGAGCAGTACTTC. Protein product: CASSSSRDAGEQYF. Complete variable domain (other parts from reference TRBV11-2 and TRBJ2-7): EAGVAQSPRYKIIEKRQSVAFWCNPISGHATLYWYQQILGQGPKLLIQFQNNGVVDDSQLPKDRFSAERLKGVDSTLKIQPAKLEDSAVYLCASSSSRDAGEQYFGPGTRLTVT.

The chain recombines TRBV7-8 with TRBJ2-7; no clear D. The CDR3 extends over 15 amino acids. The V gene lost 1 base and the J gene lost 2 bases, with 12 bases spanning the gap. CDR1 and CDR2 (germline): SGHVS, FQNEAQ. CDR3 in DNA: TGTGCCAGCAGCTTAGTAGCCGGAACCACCTACGAGCAGTACTTC. Translated: CASSLVAGTTYEQYF.